Sequencing of this T cell receptor beta chain was carried out in a study of T-cell reconstitution after alpha-beta-depleted transplantation in children. Many counts were recorded for this clonotype. Its antigen is unknown. General study results and limits: T-cell numbers and diversity one year post-transplant derived largely from freshly generated T cells. Reportedly, only several hundred clones from non-depleted graft cells drove alpha-beta T-cell counts at about two months.

J gave up 4 bases and V 4 bases, and 3 bases lay outside the gene matches. Per germline, CDR1 MNHNS and CDR2 SASEGT. The CDR3 contains 14 residues. A library of TCRbeta sequences, prepared with unique molecular identifiers, was generated. TCRdb redid the calling of the PCR reads with MiXCR, one entry per CDR3 protein. The sample carries tens of thousands of distinct CDR3 sequences, more than 5% recorded once. The chain uses TRBV6-1 and TRBJ2-7; 11 nucleotides agree with TRBD1. This material consisted of PBMCs, mostly from graft donor cells, taken 60 days after TCRalphabeta/CD19-depleted stem cell transplant. The receptor comes from a female patient aged 2-15 years who had a stem cell transplant for aplastic anemia, so the T cells may come from the graft donor. In DNA, the CDR3 is TGTGCCAGCAGTGCCGGGACAGGGGGTTACGAGCAGTACTTC. Protein product: CASSAGTGGYEQYF.